A single TCR beta chain is shown here with its context. Its antigen remains unidentified. The entry originates in a study of T cells after yellow fever vaccination. Study overall: With SMART-Seq v4 Ultra Low Input, the fractions containing low cell numbers were prepared. Study conclusions and caveats: Reappearance after the booster was observed for most primary-vaccination clones (about 96% CD4, over 75% CD8).

TCRdb fed the 5' RACE reads into MiXCR, producing one record per CDR3 protein. The sample yields over 200,000 distinct CDR3 sequences, 6.7% seen once. CDR3 size: 12 residues. V was shortened by 2 bases and J by 6 bases, with 5 bases between the two germline ends. This material consisted of CD4+ T cells sorted from PBMCs, taken on the day of the yellow fever booster vaccination. This clonotype was sampled from a man under 40 who received the YFV17D yellow fever vaccine. The genes are TRBV12-3 or TRBV12-4 and TRBJ2-4; D is unclear. This CDR3 is CASSLRGNIQYF. Written as DNA, the CDR3 is TGTGCCAGCAGTTTAAGAGGAAACATTCAGTACTTC.